This T cell receptor beta chain is drawn from a study of shared clonotypes between healthy human individuals. The overall study: The donor pool was made up of a couple of women and a few men aged 18 to 49.

V lost 0 bases to trimming and J lost 0 bases, with 4 bases between them. The CDR3 runs to 14 residues. Germline CDR1 is SGHNT and CDR2 is YYREEE (reference sequence). This clone is a singleton in its sample. This sequence may be a read error, since a much larger clone differs from it by one base. Data came from immunoSEQ multiplex PCR; TCRdb stores just in-frame clones and leaves some out. Of about 1.1 million clones listed, about 80% are singletons. The source material was memory CD4+ T cells from PBMCs. Specified subset: CD45RA-negative fraction. This chain links TRBV5-4 with TRBJ1-3; no reliable D call. The clonotype was recovered from a man aged 18-30 years in good health. Some clones in this sample may be carry-over from other donors' samples. The CDR3 sequence is CASSLDSSGNTIYF. For the CDR3, the DNA is TGTGCCAGCAGCTTGGACAGCTCTGGAAACACCATATATTTT.